The 5 T cell receptor beta chains in this list originate from one sample, sequenced in a study of T-cell memory formation after mild COVID-19. TCRdb reprocessed the 5' RACE reads with MiXCR, giving one entry per CDR3 protein. The table shows about 210,000 distinct CDR3 sequences, with roughly 10% occurring only once. The sample was PBMCs or a T cell subset sorted from them (not recorded which). These receptors came from a man aged 18 to 35 who had mild COVID-19 (a few samples of this study predate the infection). Cell type and time point are not known.

The chain carries TRBV5-4 and TRBJ1-2; the match to TRBD1 covers 8 bases. The V and J ends lost 4 bases and 4 bases, in that order; junction bases with no gene match: 6. From germline, CDR1 is SGHNT and CDR2 YYREEE (reference sequence). CDR3 length equals 14 residues. Here the CDR3 reads CASSPNTGGYGYTF. The CDR3 DNA is TGTGCCAGCAGCCCGAATACAGGGGGCTATGGCTACACCTTC.

This clonotype has only a few counts. The rearrangement uses TRBV6-6 and TRBJ1-2; 9 bases agree with TRBD1. Germline assignment: CDR1 MNHNY and CDR2 SVGAGI (reference sequence). The V and J ends lost 2 bases and 2 bases, in that order; junction bases with no gene match: 0. The CDR3 runs 14 residues. The DNA for the CDR3 is TGTGCCAGCAGTTACGGGACAGGGAACTATGGCTACACCTTC. Residues: CASSYGTGNYGYTF.

Points on this clonotype: At one of its ends the junction is not consistent with the germline gene, which may arise from a read error. The gene calls are TRBV5-4 and TRBJ2-2; TRBD1 aligns across 7 bases. From germline, CDR1 is SGHNT and CDR2 YYREEE (reference sequence). The CDR3 has 16 amino acids. The CDR3 loop is CAISPKQGRNTGELFF. CDR3 nucleotides: TGTGCCATCAGCCCCAAACAGGGGCGTAACACCGGGGAGCTGTTTTTT.

The chain uses TRBV20-1 and TRBJ1-2; 10 nucleotides align to TRBD1. CDR3 length equals 13 residues. Trimming cost V 5 bases and J 4 bases; bases outside gene matches: 4. CDR1 and CDR2 (germline): DFQATT, SNEGSKA (reference sequence). The CDR3 DNA follows: TGCAGTGCTGGGACAGGGGCAAGCTATGGCTACACCTTC. The encoded protein is CSAGTGASYGYTF.

The V and J genes are TRBV4-1 and TRBJ2-2; D not resolved. The CDR3 length is 13 residues. V shed 3 bases and J shed 6 bases, with 8 bases lying between them. Germline V gives CDR1 MGHRA, CDR2 YSYEKL. CDR3 sequence reads: CASSQRPPGELFF. In DNA, the CDR3 is TGCGCCAGCAGCCAGAGGCCCCCCGGGGAGCTGTTTTTT.